This is a list of T cell receptor beta chains from one sample in a study of shared clonotypes between healthy human individuals. The protocol was immunoSEQ multiplex PCR, while the TCRdb copy is restricted to in-frame clones and leaves out a portion. This sample carries around 2.1 million clones, just over 90% of them seen once, and the ten largest clones take more than 1.5%. The sample was naive CD8+ T cells from PBMCs. The receptor set was obtained from a man aged 18 to 30 in good health. Some clones in this sample may be carry-over from other donors' samples. Both conserved end residues are part of each CDR3. Fields, in order: V gene, D gene, clone size, J gene, CDR3 DNA, CDR3 protein. The D gene is left open where the match is weak. Clone size is shown for a subset of rows, as once, few, many or a class of expanded clone.

V: TRBV2
D: -
size: once
J: TRBJ1-4
DNA: TGTGCCAGCAGTCCCTGGGCAGCCGTGGAGCCCCAGCGTGAAAAACTGTTTTTT
CDR3: CASSPWAAVEPQREKLFF

V: TRBV29-1
D: TRBD1
size: -
J: TRBJ2-5
DNA: TGCAGCGTTGAAGACCCCGGGACAGGGAGAGAGACCCAGTACTTC
CDR3: CSVEDPGTGRETQYF

V: TRBV28
D: -
size: -
J: TRBJ2-7
DNA: TGTGCCAGCAGTTTATGGCCGGGAACCTACGAGCAGTACTTC
CDR3: CASSLWPGTYEQYF

V: TRBV19
D: -
size: -
J: TRBJ1-1
DNA: TGTGCCAGTAGTATAGAAAGGACGGTGAACACTGAAGCTTTCTTT
CDR3: CASSIERTVNTEAFF

V: TRBV5-4
D: -
size: -
J: TRBJ2-1
DNA: TGTGCCAGCAGCTTCGGAAATGAGCAGTTCTTC
CDR3: CASSFGNEQFF

V: TRBV2
D: -
size: -
J: TRBJ2-2
DNA: TGTGCCAGCTCCGTCACCGGGGAGCTGTTTTTT
CDR3: CASSVTGELFF

V: TRBV12-2
D: -
size: -
J: TRBJ2-1
DNA: TGTGCAAGTCGCTCCCCAGGGACTAGAGACAATGAGCAGTTCTTC
CDR3: CASRSPGTRDNEQFF

V: TRBV2
D: -
size: few
J: TRBJ2-7
DNA: TGTGCCAGCAGTGGACTAGCCTACGAGCAGTACTTC
CDR3: CASSGLAYEQYF

V: TRBV29-1
D: TRBD2
size: -
J: TRBJ2-1
DNA: TGCAGCGTCCAAGGCGGACTAGCGGGAGGGAGCTCCTACAATGAGCAGTTCTTC
CDR3: CSVQGGLAGGSSYNEQFF

V: TRBV29-1
D: -
size: once
J: TRBJ1-2
DNA: TGCAGCGTTGTTTTGCGTCTCAACCGCGGCTACACCTTC
CDR3: CSVVLRLNRGYTF

V: TRBV7-9
D: -
size: few
J: TRBJ1-5
DNA: TGTGCCAGCAGCTTAATGGGGCAGCCCCAGCATTTT
CDR3: CASSLMGQPQHF

V: TRBV5-1
D: -
size: -
J: TRBJ1-1
DNA: TGCGCCAGCAGTATCCTCGGGACGGCGAACACTGAAGCTTTCTTT
CDR3: CASSILGTANTEAFF

V: TRBV28
D: TRBD1
size: -
J: TRBJ2-5
DNA: TGTGCCAGCGAACAGGGGATCCAAGAGACCCAGTACTTC
CDR3: CASEQGIQETQYF

V: TRBV7-6
D: -
size: -
J: TRBJ1-1
DNA: TGTGCCAGCAGCTACCTAGTCCGGGGAACTGAAGCTTTCTTT
CDR3: CASSYLVRGTEAFF

V: TRBV11-2
D: TRBD1
size: -
J: TRBJ2-7
DNA: TGTGCCAGCAGTAGGACAGGCGTCTCCTACGAGCAGTACTTC
CDR3: CASSRTGVSYEQYF

V: TRBV7-9
D: -
size: -
J: TRBJ2-7
DNA: TGTGCCAGCAGCTTAGGGGCATCCGACCAGTACTTC
CDR3: CASSLGASDQYF

V: TRBV19
D: -
size: -
J: TRBJ2-6
DNA: TGTGCCAGTAGTACTGGACCAGGTTCTGGGGCCAACGTCCTGACTTTC
CDR3: CASSTGPGSGANVLTF

V: TRBV19
D: -
size: -
J: TRBJ2-1
DNA: TGTGCCAGCTCTTTTGGCGGATACAATGAGCAGTTCTTC
CDR3: CASSFGGYNEQFF

V: TRBV28
D: -
size: -
J: TRBJ2-7
DNA: TGTGCCAGCAGTATCTCCCGGGGAAGGACCCCCAAAATTGGCTCCTACGAGCAGTACTTC
CDR3: CASSISRGRTPKIGSYEQYF

V: TRBV14
D: -
size: few
J: TRBJ1-1
DNA: TGTGCCAGCAGCCAAATGGGGTGGGACACTGAAGCTTTCTTT
CDR3: CASSQMGWDTEAFF

V: TRBV6-5
D: -
size: -
J: TRBJ1-5
DNA: TGTGCCAGCAGTTCTGCAGATTATAGCAATCAGCCCCAGCATTTT
CDR3: CASSSADYSNQPQHF

V: TRBV9
D: -
size: -
J: TRBJ2-5
DNA: TGTGCCAGCAGCGAAAGAGGGGTTAATGGTATATCGGAGACCCAGTACTTC
CDR3: CASSERGVNGISETQYF

V: TRBV7-9
D: -
size: few
J: TRBJ1-2
DNA: TGTGCCAGTACCACTCCGGGGGGCGCAACCTATGGCTACACCTTC
CDR3: CASTTPGGATYGYTF

V: TRBV27
D: -
size: -
J: TRBJ2-3
DNA: TGTGCCAGCAGTCCCCAGGGTACAGATACGCAGTATTTT
CDR3: CASSPQGTDTQYF

V: TRBV19
D: TRBD2
size: -
J: TRBJ2-7
DNA: TGTGCCAGTAGCCCTTTTCCAGCGGGAGGATACGAGCAGTACTTC
CDR3: CASSPFPAGGYEQYF

V: TRBV19
D: TRBD1
size: -
J: TRBJ1-1
DNA: TGTGCCAGTAGCTACCGGACAGGGCGTACGAACACTGAAGCTTTCTTT
CDR3: CASSYRTGRTNTEAFF

V: TRBV27
D: TRBD1
size: -
J: TRBJ2-2
DNA: TGTGCCAGCAGGATGGGACAGGGCACCGGGGAGCTGTTTTTT
CDR3: CASRMGQGTGELFF

V: TRBV7-8
D: TRBD2
size: -
J: TRBJ2-1
DNA: TGTGCCAGCAGCTTCCCTTTGGGGGGTCTAGCGGGAGGGCCGGACAATGAGCAGTTCTTC
CDR3: CASSFPLGGLAGGPDNEQFF

V: TRBV5-4
D: TRBD2
size: -
J: TRBJ2-7
DNA: TGTGCCAGCAGCTTGGCCCTGACGGGAGGGCCGAACTACGAGCAGTACTTC
CDR3: CASSLALTGGPNYEQYF

V: TRBV5-1
D: -
size: -
J: TRBJ2-7
DNA: TGCGCCAGCAGCTTGGCCACTCTATTTTCCTACGAGCAGTACTTC
CDR3: CASSLATLFSYEQYF

V: TRBV7-9
D: -
size: -
J: TRBJ2-1
DNA: TGTGCCAGCAGCTTAGGGGCACAGCCCTACAATGAGCAGTTCTTC
CDR3: CASSLGAQPYNEQFF

V: TRBV10-3
D: -
size: -
J: TRBJ2-1
DNA: TGTGCCATCAGTGAGTGGGACGTGGACAATGAGCAGTTCTTC
CDR3: CAISEWDVDNEQFF

V: TRBV6-5
D: TRBD1
size: -
J: TRBJ1-5
DNA: TGTGCCAGCAGCACTCGCCGGGACAGGGGTGGGCCCCAGCATTTT
CDR3: CASSTRRDRGGPQHF

V: TRBV13
D: TRBD1
size: -
J: TRBJ1-1
DNA: TGTGCCAGCAGCGCCCGACAGGGTATGAACACTGAAGCTTTCTTT
CDR3: CASSARQGMNTEAFF

V: TRBV6-5
D: -
size: -
J: TRBJ2-5
DNA: TGTGCCAGCAGGAGACAAGGCCTCCAAGAGACCCAGTACTTC
CDR3: CASRRQGLQETQYF

V: TRBV28
D: -
size: -
J: TRBJ1-4
DNA: TGTGCCAGCAGTTTGGTCAGCCGGAATGAAAAACTGTTTTTT
CDR3: CASSLVSRNEKLFF

V: TRBV4-1
D: -
size: -
J: TRBJ2-5
DNA: TGCGCCAGCAGCCTCAGGGTTGGGGAGACCCAGTACTTC
CDR3: CASSLRVGETQYF

V: TRBV2
D: TRBD1
size: once
J: TRBJ2-1
DNA: TGTGCCAGCAGTCCACCTGGACAGGGGAATGAGCAGTTCTTC
CDR3: CASSPPGQGNEQFF

V: TRBV27
D: TRBD2
size: once
J: TRBJ2-7
DNA: TGTGCCAGCAGTTTGAGGAGCGGGAGCTACGAGCAGTACTTC
CDR3: CASSLRSGSYEQYF

V: TRBV21-1
D: -
size: -
J: TRBJ2-7
DNA: TGTGCCAGCAGCAAAGAACGAAGGCCACTGACAGGGTCTGGGGGTGAGCAGTACTTC
CDR3: CASSKERRPLTGSGGEQYF

V: TRBV25-1
D: -
size: -
J: TRBJ2-3
DNA: TGTGCCAGCGGCTCCTCGTTTGGAGGGCAGTATTTT
CDR3: CASGSSFGGQYF

V: TRBV29-1
D: -
size: -
J: TRBJ2-7
DNA: TGCAGCGTTGAGTTTCGGGGCTACGAGCAGTACTTC
CDR3: CSVEFRGYEQYF

V: TRBV9
D: -
size: -
J: TRBJ2-7
DNA: TGTGCCAGCAGCCCATCTAGTGAGACCTACGAGCAGTACTTC
CDR3: CASSPSSETYEQYF

V: TRBV7-9
D: -
size: once
J: TRBJ1-1
DNA: TGTGCCAGCAGCCCATCCCCTAGGGGATTTAATGAAGCTTTCTTT
CDR3: CASSPSPRGFNEAFF

V: TRBV15
D: -
size: -
J: TRBJ2-5
DNA: TGTGCCACCAGCAGAGATTGGCAGCGGACCCAAGAGACCCAGTACTTC
CDR3: CATSRDWQRTQETQYF

V: TRBV19
D: -
size: -
J: TRBJ1-1
DNA: TGTGCCAGTAGTATAGGGATGGGTCTGAGTGAAGCTTTCTTT
CDR3: CASSIGMGLSEAFF

V: TRBV13
D: TRBD2
size: -
J: TRBJ2-5
DNA: TGTGCCAGCAGCTTAGAGGGGCGTACTAGCGGGAGGGGAGAGACCCAGTACTTC
CDR3: CASSLEGRTSGRGETQYF

V: TRBV6-1
D: -
size: -
J: TRBJ2-6
DNA: TGTGCCAGCAGTGAATTAGAGGAAGGGGCCAACGTCCTGACTTTC
CDR3: CASSELEEGANVLTF

V: TRBV6-5
D: -
size: -
J: TRBJ2-5
DNA: TGTGCCAGCAGTTACAGGCAGGGGAGAGAGACCCAGTACTTC
CDR3: CASSYRQGRETQYF

V: TRBV2
D: -
size: -
J: TRBJ1-1
DNA: TGTGCCAGCAGTGAAGGCAGACTCCCCACTGAAGCTTTCTTT
CDR3: CASSEGRLPTEAFF

V: TRBV28
D: TRBD1
size: -
J: TRBJ1-5
DNA: TGTGCCAGCAGGAGTCAGGGGGGGCCCCAGCATTTT
CDR3: CASRSQGGPQHF

V: TRBV2
D: TRBD1
size: -
J: TRBJ2-7
DNA: TGTGCCGCAGGATCCTGGACAGGGGCGTACGAGCAGTACTTC
CDR3: CAAGSWTGAYEQYF

V: TRBV27
D: TRBD1
size: -
J: TRBJ1-1
DNA: TGTGCCAGCAGTCCCTCGACAGGGAACATGAACACTGAAGCTTTCTTT
CDR3: CASSPSTGNMNTEAFF

V: TRBV2
D: -
size: few
J: TRBJ1-2
DNA: TGTGCCAGCAGGCCAAGGATATCCGATGGCTACACCTTC
CDR3: CASRPRISDGYTF